What follows are 11 T cell receptor beta chains derived from one specimen sequenced in a study of CD8 T cells in ankylosing spondylitis. A single record per CDR3 protein comes from TCRdb applying MiXCR to the 5' RACE reads. Among around 330,000 distinct CDR3 sequences listed, roughly 10% were seen once. Sequenced material: blood, either unsorted or a sorted T cell fraction (not recorded which). These receptors were taken from a female donor with ankylosing spondylitis or in good health (not recorded which).

The genes are TRBV29-1 and TRBJ2-3; the D gene could be TRBD1 or TRBD2 (6 bases each). Germline CDR1 SQVTM, CDR2 ANQGSEA. The V gene lost 4 bases and the J gene lost 0 bases, with 14 bases spanning the gap. CDR3 size: 15 residues. The CDR3 nucleotides are TGCAGCGTTGTGACTTGGGGGGCTAGCACAGATACGCAGTATTTT. This translates into CSVVTWGASTDTQYF.

The genes are TRBV7-9 and TRBJ1-1; TRBD1 is a possible D gene (6 bases). V was trimmed by 3 bases and J by 5 bases, leaving 10 bases between them. This CDR3 region has 13 residues. Per the germline V gene, CDR1 is SEHNR and CDR2 is FQNEAQ (reference sequence). The CDR3 region has the DNA TGTGCCAGCAGCTTGGACAGTAGAACTGAAGCTTTCTTT. Its protein is CASSLDSRTEAFF.

This clonotype was seen ten or more times. This chain joins TRBV5-1 and TRBJ2-7; a weak D match, TRBD2 (6 bases). Germline loops: CDR1 SGHRS, CDR2 YFSETQ. The CDR3 consists of 16 residues. Trimming cost V 6 bases and J 3 bases, with 22 bases left between them. The DNA of the CDR3 is TGCGCCAGCATGGGAGGAGTTGGGAACCGTTACTACGAGCAGTACTTC. Translating gives CASMGGVGNRYYEQYF. Full variable domain (rest looked up from reference TRBV5-1 and TRBJ2-7): KAGVTQTPRYLIKTRGQQVTLSCSPISGHRSVSWYQQTPGQGLQFLFEYFSETQRNKGNFPGRFSGRQFSNSRSEMNVSTLELGDSALYLCASMGGVGNRYYEQYFGPGTRLTVT.

This clonotype was counted many times. This sequence joins TRBV5-1 and TRBJ2-7, with 9 bases lining up with TRBD2. Trimming removed 0 bases from V and 4 bases from J; junction bases left unmatched: 14. The germline V gene has CDR1 SGHRS and CDR2 YFSETQ. The CDR3 loop spans 18 amino acids. The CDR3 DNA reads as TGCGCCAGCAGCTTGGCCGCAAGTCGCGGGAGGGCCGATTACGAGCAGTACTTC. It encodes CASSLAASRGRADYEQYF.

This clonotype showed up just a few times. The chain links TRBV12-3 or TRBV12-4 to TRBJ2-7; D unresolved. The CDR3 is 13 residues long. Between the trimmed V and J ends, which lost 7 bases and 3 bases, there was a span of 13 bases. The CDR3, as DNA: TGTGCCAGCACCCCCCTGACTGGCTACGAGCAGTACTTC. Its translation is CASTPLTGYEQYF.

This clonotype has at least ten counts. The chain uses TRBV20-1 and TRBJ2-7; a possible D gene is TRBD1 (6 bases). With 2 bases removed from V and 1 base from J, the gap between germline ends came to 18 bases. The CDR3 runs to 16 residues. From germline, CDR1 is DFQATT and CDR2 SNEGSKA (reference sequence). The CDR3 region is CSARWQGTGFSYEQYF. Written as DNA, the CDR3 is TGCAGTGCTAGATGGCAAGGTACAGGGTTTTCCTACGAGCAGTACTTC.

This clonotype was seen more than once but under ten times. The J gene is TRBJ1-3, the V gene TRBV7-6; D may be TRBD1 (6 bases). The germline V and J ends were trimmed by 6 bases and 4 bases, with 16 bases remaining between them. This CDR3 contains 15 residues. Germline V gives CDR1 SGHVS, CDR2 FNYEAQ. The CDR3 DNA is TGTGCCAGCAGTCGAGGGGGGACATACGGAAACACCATATATTTT. Its protein is CASSRGGTYGNTIYF.

CDR3 DNA sequence: TGTGCCTGGAGCGCCCTGCAGGGGATAGGAACTGAAGCTTTCTTT. Protein product: CAWSALQGIGTEAFF. The chain uses TRBV30 and TRBJ1-1; TRBD1 is a possible D gene (6 bases). The germline V and J ends were trimmed by 3 bases and 5 bases, with 19 bases remaining between them. This CDR3 region has 15 residues. Germline CDR1 GTSNPN, CDR2 SVGIG (reference sequence).

In nucleotides, the CDR3 is TGTGCCATCAGTGAAAGCGGATCAGATACGCAGTATTTT. Translation gives CAISESGSDTQYF. The V and J genes are TRBV10-3 and TRBJ2-3, with a weak D call TRBD2 (5 bases). CDR1 and CDR2 from the germline V gene are ENHRY and SYGVKD. The ends were cut back, 3 bases at V and 4 bases at J, with 8 bases in the middle. CDR3 length equals 13 residues.

This clonotype has a count of ten or more. This chain links TRBV4-2 with TRBJ2-3, with D tentatively TRBD2 (6 bases). V was shortened by 0 bases and J by 2 bases, with 9 bases between the two germline ends. From germline, CDR1 is LGHNA and CDR2 YNFKEQ. CDR3 length: 15 residues. CDR3 nucleotides: TGTGCCAGCAGCCAAGAACGGGACTCCACAGATACGCAGTATTTT. Its protein product is CASSQERDSTDTQYF.

Ten or more counts support this clonotype. V is TRBV28 and J is TRBJ2-7, with 7 bases lining up with TRBD1. The junction had 10 bases not matched to a gene; V was cut back by 8 bases and J by 3 bases. Germline V gene data show CDR1 as MDHEN and CDR2 as SYDVKM. This CDR3 contains 14 residues. CDR3 nucleotide sequence: TGTGCCAGCGGCCGACAGGGAAGGATCTACGAGCAGTACTTC. Protein: CASGRQGRIYEQYF.